This TCR beta chain was found in a study of T cells in Graves' hyperthyroidism and ophthalmopathy. The V gene end was trimmed by 4 bases and the J gene end by 7 bases; junction bases not matched to a gene: 13. The CDR3 loop spans 16 amino acids. Per the germline V gene, CDR1 is SGHAT and CDR2 is FQNNGV. RNA transcripts provided the source from which TCR beta CDR3 regions were amplified. During a first-round RT-PCR of the TCR CDR3, the HTBI primer set was used. MiXCR was run by TCRdb on the multiplex PCR reads, yielding one entry per CDR3 protein. The sample includes 660,000 or so distinct CDR3 sequences, less than 25% of them seen just once. Study observations and caveats: Among thyroid clonotypes expanded above 0.001, most also appeared in blood.

Worth noting for this clonotype: Antigen specificity is unknown. This could be a read error, since a much larger clone is one nucleotide away.

Material: blood. The V gene is TRBV11-2, the J gene TRBJ2-7; 10 bases are shared with TRBD2. The source of this sequence is a man aged 30 to 39 with Graves' ophthalmopathy. This CDR3 is CASSYLSGRSANEQYF. CDR3 DNA sequence: TGTGCCAGCAGCTATCTTAGCGGGAGGTCGGCCAATGAGCAGTACTTC.